The 3 T cell receptor beta chains presented below share a single source sample, sequenced in a study of cytomegalovirus exposure and HLA in healthy donors. Vbeta (60) and Jbeta (13) primers were used in the PCR. Here immunoSEQ multiplex PCR was the method, and the copy in TCRdb shows in-frame clones only, minus some. Here the sample spans more than 80,000 clones, about four fifths being singletons. The sequencing input was PBMCs. The receptors come from a man aged 50 or older in good health and CMV-seronegative.

The gene calls are TRBV5-1 and TRBJ2-3, with a possible D match to TRBD1 (6 bases). V was shortened by 1 base and J by 2 bases, with 11 bases between the two germline ends. This CDR3 region has 15 residues. Germline lookup yields CDR1 SGHRS and CDR2 YFSETQ. The CDR3 DNA follows: TGCGCCAGCAGCTTGCAGGGGATTTCCACAGATACGCAGTATTTT. Translating gives CASSLQGISTDTQYF.

V is TRBV10-2 and J is TRBJ1-1, with D tentatively TRBD1 (5 bases). Trimming pared 0 bases from V and 0 bases from J, leaving 29 bases between. Per germline, CDR1 WSHSY and CDR2 SAAADI. The CDR3 spans 22 residues. The chain's CDR3 is CASSESTVQAARDFRMNTEAFF. The CDR3 DNA reads TGCGCCAGCAGTGAGTCGACTGTCCAGGCGGCCAGGGATTTCCGCATGAACACTGAAGCTTTCTTT.

This clone was seen a single time. The rearrangement links TRBV5-1 to TRBJ1-4; the D is unclear. V was pared by 0 bases and J by 5 bases, with 8 bases between. The CDR3 is made up of 14 amino acids. Germline loops: CDR1 SGHRS, CDR2 YFSETQ. CDR3 residues: CASSLGRPNEKLFF. The CDR3 nucleotides are TGCGCCAGCAGCTTGGGCAGGCCGAATGAAAAACTGTTTTTT.